The next 14 T cell receptor beta chains were all read from a single sample in a study of blood T cells in healthy people across ages. Primed by a sample-barcoded 5' primer and a J-beta primer mix, a second PCR proceeded for 7 to 11 cycles. TCRdb reprocessed the 5' RACE reads via MiXCR and lists one record per CDR3 protein. This sample has hundreds of thousands of distinct CDR3 sequences, with 55% to 70% found just once. The sequenced sample consisted of blood. All receptors derive from a man in his thirties or forties in good health.

The V gene is TRBV2, the J gene TRBJ2-1, with a possible D match to TRBD1 (5 bases). Germline loops: CDR1 SNHLY, CDR2 FYNNEI. The CDR3 loop spans 12 amino acids. Trimming pared 6 bases from V and 5 bases from J, leaving 8 bases between. The CDR3 spells CASRLTDNEQFF. In DNA, the CDR3 is TGTGCCAGCAGACTGACAGACAATGAGCAGTTCTTC.

V gene TRBV10-3 combines with J gene TRBJ2-4; D gene unclear. The tail of the sequence fits TRBJ2-7 better, so the J call may be wrong. Germline V gives CDR1 ENHRY, CDR2 SYGVKD. CDR3 length: 13 amino acids. In DNA form, the CDR3 reads TGTGCCATCAAGGGCTACGTCGACTACGAGCAGTACTTC. Translating it yields CAIKGYVDYEQYF.

This clonotype has a handful of counts. V usage is TRBV20-1 and J usage is TRBJ2-1; D not certain. CDR1 is DFQATT, CDR2 SNEGSKA, per germline (reference sequence). The CDR3 is 15 residues long. Trimming removed 0 bases at V and 6 bases at J, with 15 bases between. DNA of the CDR3: TGCAGTGCTAGAGATGACAAATTCTCTAGCAATGAGCAGTTCTTC. It is translated as CSARDDKFSSNEQFF.

The chain uses TRBV12-3 or TRBV12-4 and TRBJ2-7, with 8 bases matching TRBD1. After removal of 3 bases from V and 3 bases from J, the junction contained 7 bases not matched to a gene. The CDR3 spans 15 residues. As DNA, the CDR3 is TGTGCCAGCAGTTTCGCCAGGGGGCTGAGCTACGAGCAGTACTTC. Its translation: CASSFARGLSYEQYF.

This chain joins TRBV20-1 and TRBJ2-3; D ambiguous. Trimming took off 6 bases at V and 0 bases at J, with 13 bases between the two ends. Germline loops: CDR1 DFQATT, CDR2 SNEGSKA (reference sequence). The CDR3 has 14 amino acids. The CDR3 DNA reads as TGCAGTGCACCGAGTCTGTCGAGCACAGATACGCAGTATTTT. Residues: CSAPSLSSTDTQYF.

The chain employs TRBV28 and TRBJ2-5; D is unclear. The CDR3 is 17 amino acids. The germline V gene has CDR1 MDHEN and CDR2 SYDVKM. V gave up 3 bases and J gave up 2 bases, with 19 bases separating them. The CDR3 sequence: CASSFIPTDPKQETQYF. The CDR3 nucleotides are TGTGCCAGCAGTTTTATCCCCACAGACCCGAAACAAGAGACCCAGTACTTC.

The chain employs TRBV12-3 or TRBV12-4 and TRBJ2-3; D is undetermined. CDR3 length: 14 amino acids. Trimming left V 7 bases short and J 2 bases short, with 13 bases between. The CDR3 nucleotides read TGTGCCAGCACCTCGTACTTGGTCACAGATACGCAGTATTTT. Translating gives CASTSYLVTDTQYF.

The chain employs TRBV11-2 and TRBJ2-7; 8 positions agree with TRBD1. The end of the DNA fits TRBJ2-5 better, so the J call may be wrong. The germline CDR1 and CDR2 sequences are SGHAT and FQNNGV. This CDR3 is 16 amino acids long. Here the CDR3 DNA reads TGTGCCAGCAGCTTTGCGACAGGGGTTGGGAGGGAGACCCAGTACTTC. Protein product: CASSFATGVGRETQYF.

The V gene is TRBV5-1, the J gene TRBJ2-1, with a possible D match to TRBD2 (5 bases). Near its end, the DNA agrees better with TRBJ2-7, so the J call may be wrong. CDR1 and CDR2 (germline): SGHRS, YFSETQ. This CDR3 is 16 amino acids long. CDR3 sequence reads: CASSPNTGLIHNEQYF. CDR3 in DNA: TGCGCCAGCAGCCCTAACACCGGACTCATCCACAATGAGCAGTACTTC.

Within the sample, this clonotype is medium-sized. The V gene is TRBV10-3, the J gene TRBJ2-4; 10 bases align to TRBD1. The CDR3 has 14 residues. Germline V gene lookup returns CDR1 ENHRY and CDR2 SYGVKD. J was trimmed by 12 bases and V by 4 bases; bases with no gene match: 9. The CDR3 reads CAISVSETGGSQYF. The CDR3 DNA is TGTGCCATCAGTGTCTCTGAGACAGGGGGCTCTCAGTACTTC.

V and J are TRBV29-1 and TRBJ2-3; no reliable D call. CDR3 length equals 14 residues. V lost 1 base and J lost 4, with 12 bases in between. The V gene's germline CDR1 is SQVTM and CDR2 ANQGSEA. The CDR3 here is CSVEVAIRADTQYF. In nucleotides, the CDR3 is TGCAGCGTTGAAGTGGCTATCCGGGCAGATACGCAGTATTTT.

The rearrangement links TRBV4-2 to TRBJ1-1; D perhaps matches TRBD1 (5 bases). The CDR3 consists of 13 residues. CDR1 LGHNA and CDR2 YNFKEQ come from the germline V gene. The ends were cut back, 0 bases at V and 8 bases at J, with 10 bases in the middle. CDR3 loop: CASSQDQTAEAFF. CDR3 coding DNA: TGTGCCAGCAGCCAAGATCAGACAGCAGAAGCTTTCTTT.

The chain couples TRBV12-3 or TRBV12-4 to TRBJ1-1; 9 bases fit TRBD1. The CDR3 is made up of 15 amino acids. V lost 5 bases and J lost 1; bases outside the gene matches: 5. This chain's CDR3 is CASSPRTGENTEAFF. Here the CDR3 DNA reads TGTGCCAGCAGTCCCCGGACAGGGGAGAACACTGAAGCTTTCTTT.

The chain employs TRBV21-1 and TRBJ2-7; the D call of TRBD2 is as the table states it, not checked on the DNA. TRBV21-1 is noted as a pseudogene. This CDR3 is 13 amino acids long. The CDR3 protein is CASGTSGTWEQYF. In DNA, the CDR3 is TGTGCCAGCGGAACTTCCGGGACTTGGGAGCAGTACTTC.